The source of this T cell receptor (beta chain) is a study of cytomegalovirus exposure and HLA in healthy donors. The CDR3 runs 14 residues. CDR1 is SGHRS and CDR2 is YFSETQ in the germline V gene. Study-wide findings and caveats: It was in a later analysis that TCR association rates were seen to vary by HLA locus, highest for DRB1 and lowest for HLA-C. The study labeled more than 150 TCR beta chains cytomegalovirus-associated.

As for this clone: What it binds is unknown.

Both 60 Vbeta primers and 13 Jbeta primers went into the PCR. The table came from immunoSEQ multiplex PCR; TCRdb's copy has only in-frame clones and leaves some out. The sample comprises about 67,000 clones, 78% of which are singletons, and around 8.9% rests with the top ten. The source of this sequence is a man aged 35 to 55 in good health and CMV-seronegative. Material: PBMCs. The rearrangement uses TRBV5-1 and TRBJ2-5, with 9 bases matching TRBD1. The DNA end is a closer match to TRBJ2-7, so the J assignment may be wrong. In DNA form, the CDR3 reads TGCGCCAGCAGCTTGGGGACAGGGGCCCACGAGCAGTACTTC. Translating it yields CASSLGTGAHEQYF.